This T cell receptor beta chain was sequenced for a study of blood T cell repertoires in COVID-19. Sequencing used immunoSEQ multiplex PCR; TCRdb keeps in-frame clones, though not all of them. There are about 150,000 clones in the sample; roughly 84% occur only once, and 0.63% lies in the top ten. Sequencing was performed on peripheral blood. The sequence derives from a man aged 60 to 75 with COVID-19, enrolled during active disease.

The CDR3 nucleotides are TGCGCCAGCAGCCAAGGGCAGGGCAGCAATCAGCCCCAGCATTTT. It yields the protein CASSQGQGSNQPQHF. This chain links TRBV4-3 with TRBJ1-5; TRBD1 might be the D (5 bases). Trimming took 1 base from V and 1 from J, leaving 8 bases between them. Looked up from germline, CDR1 is LGHNA and CDR2 is YSLEER. The CDR3 contains 15 residues.